A selection of T cell receptor beta chains follows, all from one sample in a study of cytomegalovirus exposure and HLA in healthy donors. This table comes from immunoSEQ multiplex PCR, and its TCRdb copy is limited to in-frame clones, with some not included. The data hold 79,000 or so clones, with roughly 80% observed a single time. Sample: PBMCs. These receptors originate from a middle-aged woman in good health and CMV-seropositive. The CDR3 runs from the conserved cysteine through the conserved F or W. The order of the fields is D gene, CDR3 length, clone size, J gene, V gene, CDR3 protein, CDR3 DNA. A D gene is named only where the DNA matches it firmly. Size is omitted from some rows. Given values are once, few, many or a class for expanded clones.

d_call: NA
cdr3_length: 16
clone_size: NA
j_call: TRBJ1-1
v_call: TRBV28
cdr3_aa: CASSFSGVTMNTEAFF
cdr3_nt: TGTGCCAGCAGTTTCAGCGGGGTCACGATGAACACTGAAGCTTTCTTT

d_call: NA
cdr3_length: 14
clone_size: NA
j_call: TRBJ2-7
v_call: TRBV7-2
cdr3_aa: CASSLAAGSYEQYF
cdr3_nt: TGTGCCAGCAGCTTAGCGGCGGGTTCCTACGAGCAGTACTTC

d_call: NA
cdr3_length: 15
clone_size: NA
j_call: TRBJ2-7
v_call: TRBV2
cdr3_aa: CASELGQGLTYEQYF
cdr3_nt: TGTGCCAGTGAGCTAGGCCAGGGGCTAACCTACGAGCAGTACTTC

d_call: NA
cdr3_length: 14
clone_size: NA
j_call: TRBJ1-5
v_call: TRBV28
cdr3_aa: CASSLEPEDQPQHF
cdr3_nt: TGTGCCAGCAGTTTAGAGCCAGAGGATCAGCCCCAGCATTTT

d_call: TRBD1
cdr3_length: 15
clone_size: NA
j_call: TRBJ2-1
v_call: TRBV19
cdr3_aa: CASSNDRVTYNEQFF
cdr3_nt: TGTGCCAGTAGTAATGACAGGGTTACTTACAATGAGCAGTTCTTC

d_call: NA
cdr3_length: 11
clone_size: few
j_call: TRBJ1-2
v_call: TRBV6-1
cdr3_aa: CASAGNYGYTF
cdr3_nt: TGTGCTTCCGCGGGGAACTATGGCTACACCTTC

d_call: NA
cdr3_length: 14
clone_size: NA
j_call: TRBJ2-3
v_call: TRBV7-3
cdr3_aa: CASSLGGVPDTQYF
cdr3_nt: TGTGCCAGCAGCTTAGGCGGGGTCCCCGATACGCAGTATTTT

d_call: TRBD2
cdr3_length: 15
clone_size: NA
j_call: TRBJ2-7
v_call: TRBV6-6
cdr3_aa: CASSYSSGGYYEQYF
cdr3_nt: TGTGCCAGCAGTTACTCCAGCGGGGGTTACTACGAGCAGTACTTC

d_call: TRBD2
cdr3_length: 17
clone_size: NA
j_call: TRBJ2-1
v_call: TRBV5-4
cdr3_aa: CASSLAGLAGVYNEQFF
cdr3_nt: TGTGCCAGCAGCTTGGCCGGACTAGCGGGGGTGTACAATGAGCAGTTCTTC

d_call: TRBD2
cdr3_length: 15
clone_size: NA
j_call: TRBJ2-3
v_call: TRBV29-1
cdr3_aa: CSVERTSGGTDTQYF
cdr3_nt: TGCAGCGTTGAACGGACTAGCGGGGGCACAGATACGCAGTATTTT

d_call: NA
cdr3_length: 12
clone_size: NA
j_call: TRBJ2-7
v_call: TRBV2
cdr3_aa: CASSDPQGSQYF
cdr3_nt: TGTGCCAGCAGTGATCCCCAGGGATCGCAGTACTTC

d_call: TRBD1
cdr3_length: 17
clone_size: NA
j_call: TRBJ1-5
v_call: TRBV19
cdr3_aa: CASREIYRGVGNQPQHF
cdr3_nt: TGTGCCTCACGCGAAATTTACAGGGGCGTTGGCAATCAGCCCCAGCATTTT

d_call: NA
cdr3_length: 14
clone_size: NA
j_call: TRBJ1-5
v_call: TRBV11-2
cdr3_aa: CASSPGIHNQPQHF
cdr3_nt: TGTGCCAGCAGCCCGGGGATCCACAATCAGCCCCAGCATTTT

d_call: TRBD1
cdr3_length: 15
clone_size: NA
j_call: TRBJ1-2
v_call: TRBV30
cdr3_aa: CAYSNPGQPNYGYTF
cdr3_nt: TGTGCCTATTCAAATCCGGGACAGCCCAACTATGGCTACACCTTC

d_call: TRBD1
cdr3_length: 15
clone_size: NA
j_call: TRBJ1-1
v_call: TRBV7-9
cdr3_aa: CASSLPLVDRDEAFF
cdr3_nt: TGTGCCAGCAGCTTACCGCTCGTGGACAGGGACGAAGCTTTCTTT

d_call: NA
cdr3_length: 14
clone_size: NA
j_call: TRBJ1-3
v_call: TRBV28
cdr3_aa: CASHHTGKGNTIYF
cdr3_nt: TGTGCCAGCCATCATACAGGGAAGGGAAACACCATATATTTT

d_call: TRBD2
cdr3_length: 16
clone_size: NA
j_call: TRBJ2-1
v_call: TRBV6-5
cdr3_aa: CASSFRSGGVYNEQFF
cdr3_nt: TGTGCCAGCAGTTTTCGTAGCGGGGGGGTCTACAATGAGCAGTTCTTC

d_call: TRBD1
cdr3_length: 15
clone_size: NA
j_call: TRBJ2-1
v_call: TRBV19
cdr3_aa: CASSVDRGGGNEQFF
cdr3_nt: TGTGCCAGTAGTGTCGACAGGGGAGGAGGAAATGAGCAGTTCTTC

d_call: NA
cdr3_length: 14
clone_size: NA
j_call: TRBJ2-1
v_call: TRBV5-1
cdr3_aa: CASSPFPGTGEQFF
cdr3_nt: TGCGCCAGCAGCCCCTTCCCAGGGACTGGCGAGCAGTTCTTC

d_call: NA
cdr3_length: 16
clone_size: NA
j_call: TRBJ2-7
v_call: TRBV4-1
cdr3_aa: CASSNRGTGSSYEQYF
cdr3_nt: TGCGCCAGCAGCAATAGGGGAACAGGGAGCTCCTACGAGCAGTACTTC

d_call: NA
cdr3_length: 16
clone_size: NA
j_call: TRBJ2-3
v_call: TRBV5-5
cdr3_aa: CASSWGRLTSTDTQYF
cdr3_nt: TGTGCCAGCAGCTGGGGGCGCCTAACTAGCACAGATACGCAGTATTTT

d_call: NA
cdr3_length: 14
clone_size: NA
j_call: TRBJ1-3
v_call: TRBV6-6
cdr3_aa: CASSQPDSGNTIYF
cdr3_nt: TGTGCCAGCAGTCAACCAGACTCTGGAAACACCATATATTTT

d_call: NA
cdr3_length: 14
clone_size: NA
j_call: TRBJ1-1
v_call: TRBV5-6
cdr3_aa: CAGSLVAGTTEAFF
cdr3_nt: TGTGCCGGCAGCTTGGTCGCGGGGACCACTGAAGCTTTCTTT

d_call: NA
cdr3_length: 13
clone_size: NA
j_call: TRBJ2-5
v_call: TRBV29-1
cdr3_aa: CSVRTLTQETQYF
cdr3_nt: TGCAGCGTTCGCACGCTAACCCAAGAGACCCAGTACTTC

d_call: TRBD1
cdr3_length: 13
clone_size: few
j_call: TRBJ1-3
v_call: TRBV29-1
cdr3_aa: CSVPTGSGNTIYF
cdr3_nt: TGCAGCGTTCCGACAGGGTCTGGAAACACCATATATTTT

d_call: NA
cdr3_length: 12
clone_size: few
j_call: TRBJ1-4
v_call: TRBV5-1
cdr3_aa: CASSSSGEKLFF
cdr3_nt: TGCGCCAGCAGTTCTTCAGGGGAAAAACTGTTTTTT

d_call: NA
cdr3_length: 14
clone_size: NA
j_call: TRBJ2-7
v_call: TRBV21-1
cdr3_aa: CASTLRRGRYEQYF
cdr3_nt: TGTGCCAGCACTTTAAGGCGGGGGAGGTACGAGCAGTACTTC

d_call: TRBD1
cdr3_length: 19
clone_size: NA
j_call: TRBJ1-5
v_call: TRBV6-1
cdr3_aa: CASSEEPRGSAYSNQPQHF
cdr3_nt: TGTGCCAGCAGTGAAGAACCCAGGGGGAGTGCGTATAGCAATCAGCCCCAGCATTTT

d_call: NA
cdr3_length: 15
clone_size: NA
j_call: TRBJ1-2
v_call: TRBV19
cdr3_aa: CASSRASGGNYGYTF
cdr3_nt: TGTGCCAGTAGTCGAGCCAGCGGGGGCAACTATGGCTACACCTTC

d_call: TRBD2
cdr3_length: 16
clone_size: NA
j_call: TRBJ2-7
v_call: TRBV28
cdr3_aa: CASSLPGGTSDYEQYF
cdr3_nt: TGTGCCAGCAGTCTCCCCGGCGGGACTAGCGACTACGAGCAGTACTTC

d_call: TRBD1
cdr3_length: 14
clone_size: NA
j_call: TRBJ2-4
v_call: TRBV23-1
cdr3_aa: CASSLRDRGHIQYF
cdr3_nt: TGCGCCAGCAGTCTCCGGGACAGGGGGCACATTCAGTACTTC

d_call: NA
cdr3_length: 13
clone_size: NA
j_call: TRBJ2-1
v_call: TRBV5-1
cdr3_aa: CASSLARLTEQFF
cdr3_nt: TGCGCCAGCAGCTTGGCCAGGCTAACGGAGCAGTTCTTC

d_call: NA
cdr3_length: 14
clone_size: NA
j_call: TRBJ1-2
v_call: TRBV23-1
cdr3_aa: CASSQSRTVYGYTF
cdr3_nt: TGCGCCAGCAGTCAATCCCGGACAGTGTATGGCTACACCTTC

d_call: TRBD2
cdr3_length: 15
clone_size: once
j_call: TRBJ2-1
v_call: TRBV29-1
cdr3_aa: CSVGASGGAYNEQFF
cdr3_nt: TGCAGCGTTGGGGCTAGCGGGGGGGCCTACAATGAGCAGTTCTTC

d_call: NA
cdr3_length: 14
clone_size: NA
j_call: TRBJ2-5
v_call: TRBV7-9
cdr3_aa: CASSSGGLVGTQYF
cdr3_nt: TGTGCCAGCAGCTCCGGCGGACTTGTTGGGACCCAGTACTTC

d_call: NA
cdr3_length: 17
clone_size: once
j_call: TRBJ1-5
v_call: TRBV4-1
cdr3_aa: CASSPWTKTYSNQPQHF
cdr3_nt: TGCGCCAGCAGCCCCTGGACAAAAACCTATAGCAATCAGCCCCAGCATTTT

d_call: TRBD2
cdr3_length: 14
clone_size: few
j_call: TRBJ2-1
v_call: TRBV29-1
cdr3_aa: CSVGAGVNRNEQFF
cdr3_nt: TGCAGCGTTGGAGCGGGAGTAAATCGCAATGAGCAGTTCTTC

d_call: TRBD1
cdr3_length: 16
clone_size: once
j_call: TRBJ2-3
v_call: TRBV27
cdr3_aa: CASSRLGQGSTDTQYF
cdr3_nt: TGTGCCAGCAGTCGGCTGGGACAGGGAAGCACAGATACGCAGTATTTT

d_call: TRBD2
cdr3_length: 18
clone_size: NA
j_call: TRBJ2-3
v_call: TRBV6-1
cdr3_aa: CASSEARGGSGRIDTQYF
cdr3_nt: TGTGCCAGCAGTGAAGCGCGGGGTGGGAGCGGGAGGATAGATACGCAGTATTTT

d_call: TRBD2
cdr3_length: 16
clone_size: once
j_call: TRBJ2-3
v_call: TRBV28
cdr3_aa: CASSLSSGRSADTQYF
cdr3_nt: TGTGCCAGCAGTTTGTCTAGCGGGAGAAGCGCAGATACGCAGTATTTT